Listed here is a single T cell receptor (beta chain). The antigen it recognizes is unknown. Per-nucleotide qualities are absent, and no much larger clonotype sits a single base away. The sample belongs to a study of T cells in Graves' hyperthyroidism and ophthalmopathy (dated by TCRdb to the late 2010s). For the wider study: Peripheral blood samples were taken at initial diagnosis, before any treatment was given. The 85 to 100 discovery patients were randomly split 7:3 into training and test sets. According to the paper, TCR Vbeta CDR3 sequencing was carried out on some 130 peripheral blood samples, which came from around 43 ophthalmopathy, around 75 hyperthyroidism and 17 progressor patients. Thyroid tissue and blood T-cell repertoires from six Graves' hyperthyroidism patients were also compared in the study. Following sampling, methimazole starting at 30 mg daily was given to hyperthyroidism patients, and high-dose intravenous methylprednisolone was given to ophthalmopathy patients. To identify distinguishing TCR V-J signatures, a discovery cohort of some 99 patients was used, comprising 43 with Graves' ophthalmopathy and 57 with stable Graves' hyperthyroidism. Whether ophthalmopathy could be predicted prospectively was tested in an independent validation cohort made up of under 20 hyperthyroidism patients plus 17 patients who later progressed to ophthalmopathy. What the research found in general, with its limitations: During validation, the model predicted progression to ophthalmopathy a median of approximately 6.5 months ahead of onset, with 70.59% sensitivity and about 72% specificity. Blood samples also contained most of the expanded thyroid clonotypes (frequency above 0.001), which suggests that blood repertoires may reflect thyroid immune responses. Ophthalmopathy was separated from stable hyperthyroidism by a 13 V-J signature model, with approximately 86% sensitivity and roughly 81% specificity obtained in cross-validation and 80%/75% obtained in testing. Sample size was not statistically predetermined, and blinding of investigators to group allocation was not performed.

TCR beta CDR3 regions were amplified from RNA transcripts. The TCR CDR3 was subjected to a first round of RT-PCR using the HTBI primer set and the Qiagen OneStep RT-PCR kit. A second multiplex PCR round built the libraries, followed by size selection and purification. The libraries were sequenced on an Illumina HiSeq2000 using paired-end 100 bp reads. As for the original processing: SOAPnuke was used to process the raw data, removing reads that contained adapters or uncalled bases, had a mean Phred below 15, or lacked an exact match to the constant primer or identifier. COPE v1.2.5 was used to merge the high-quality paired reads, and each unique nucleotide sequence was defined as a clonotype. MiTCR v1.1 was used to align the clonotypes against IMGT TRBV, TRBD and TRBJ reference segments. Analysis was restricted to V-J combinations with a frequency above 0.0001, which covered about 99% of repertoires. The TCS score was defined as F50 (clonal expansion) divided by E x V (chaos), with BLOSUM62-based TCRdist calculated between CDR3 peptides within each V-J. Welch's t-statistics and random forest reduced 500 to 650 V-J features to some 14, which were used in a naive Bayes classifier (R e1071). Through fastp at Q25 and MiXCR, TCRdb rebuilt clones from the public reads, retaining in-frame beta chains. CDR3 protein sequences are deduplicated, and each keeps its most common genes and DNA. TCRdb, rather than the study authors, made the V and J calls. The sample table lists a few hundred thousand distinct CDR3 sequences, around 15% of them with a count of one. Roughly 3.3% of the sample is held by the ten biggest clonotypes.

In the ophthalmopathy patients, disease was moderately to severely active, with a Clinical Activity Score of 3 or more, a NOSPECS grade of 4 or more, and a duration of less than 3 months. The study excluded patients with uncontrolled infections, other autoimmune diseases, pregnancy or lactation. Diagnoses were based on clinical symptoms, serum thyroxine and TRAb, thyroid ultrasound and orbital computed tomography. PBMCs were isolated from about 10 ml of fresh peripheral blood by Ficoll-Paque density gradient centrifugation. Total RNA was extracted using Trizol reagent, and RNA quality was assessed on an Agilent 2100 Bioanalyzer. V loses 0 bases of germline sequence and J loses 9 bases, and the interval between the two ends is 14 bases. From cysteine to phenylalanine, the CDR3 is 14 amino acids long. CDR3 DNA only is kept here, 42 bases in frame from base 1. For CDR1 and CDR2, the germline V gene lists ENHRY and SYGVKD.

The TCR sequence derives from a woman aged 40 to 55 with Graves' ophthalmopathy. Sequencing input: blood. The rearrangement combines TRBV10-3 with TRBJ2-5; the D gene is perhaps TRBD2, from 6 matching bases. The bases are TGTGCCATCAGTGAGTCGGCTAGCGAAATCTCCCAGTACTTC. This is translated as CAISESASEISQYF.